Listed below are T cell receptor beta chains from one sample, sequenced in a study of blood T cells in healthy people across ages. TCRdb reprocessed the 5' RACE reads via MiXCR and lists one record per CDR3 protein. This repertoire shows about 1.4 million distinct CDR3 sequences, approximately 60% found once; its top ten account for under 8.5%. Sequencing was performed on blood. Every receptor here comes from a man between 18 and 29 years old in good health. CDR3s include the opening cysteine and the closing phenylalanine or tryptophan. The D gene is left open where the match is weak. Clone size, where shown, is once, few, many, or a class for clones that have expanded.

j_call: TRBJ1-5
v_call: TRBV5-8
d_call: NA
clone_size: NA
cdr3_nt: TGTGCCAGCAGCTTGTTGGGAAACAGCAATCAGCCCCAGCATTTT
cdr3_aa: CASSLLGNSNQPQHF

j_call: TRBJ2-3
v_call: TRBV10-3
d_call: TRBD2
clone_size: NA
cdr3_nt: TGTGCCATCAGTGATCTAGCGGGGGGGTCAGATACGCAGTATTTT
cdr3_aa: CAISDLAGGSDTQYF

j_call: TRBJ1-2
v_call: TRBV2
d_call: TRBD1
clone_size: NA
cdr3_nt: TGTGCCAGCAGTGAAACCCCCGTGGTCAGGGGGAGAGGCTACACCTTC
cdr3_aa: CASSETPVVRGRGYTF

j_call: TRBJ2-1
v_call: TRBV7-6
d_call: TRBD1
clone_size: NA
cdr3_nt: TGTGCCAGCAGCGTCATGACAGGGCGAGAGCAGTTCTTC
cdr3_aa: CASSVMTGREQFF

j_call: TRBJ2-5
v_call: TRBV6-5
d_call: TRBD1
clone_size: NA
cdr3_nt: TGTGCCAGCGCGGGACAGGGGGCAGAGACCCAGTACTTC
cdr3_aa: CASAGQGAETQYF

j_call: TRBJ2-3
v_call: TRBV5-5
d_call: TRBD1
clone_size: few
cdr3_nt: TGTGCCAGCAGCCACCGGACAGGGGGCGCAGATACGCAGTATTTT
cdr3_aa: CASSHRTGGADTQYF

j_call: TRBJ1-5
v_call: TRBV19
d_call: NA
clone_size: NA
cdr3_nt: TGTGCCAGTAGGAAGGGGGAAGTTGGCAATCAGCCCCAGCATTTT
cdr3_aa: CASRKGEVGNQPQHF

j_call: TRBJ2-7
v_call: TRBV20-1
d_call: TRBD2
clone_size: NA
cdr3_nt: TGCAGTGCTAGATCCCTAGCGGGGGCGAATTCCTACGAGCAGTACTTC
cdr3_aa: CSARSLAGANSYEQYF

j_call: TRBJ2-5
v_call: TRBV4-3
d_call: NA
clone_size: NA
cdr3_nt: TGCGCCAGCAGCCAGTCACCGGAAGAGGGTGAGACCCAGTACTTC
cdr3_aa: CASSQSPEEGETQYF

j_call: TRBJ1-2
v_call: TRBV29-1
d_call: NA
clone_size: few
cdr3_nt: TGCAGCGTTGAAGGTCAGGGAGGGAGGTATGAAGGCTACACCTTC
cdr3_aa: CSVEGQGGRYEGYTF

j_call: TRBJ2-7
v_call: TRBV28
d_call: NA
clone_size: few
cdr3_nt: TGTGCCAGTTTTCGACGGGGCCGGCGATTCGAGCAGTACTTC
cdr3_aa: CASFRRGRRFEQYF

j_call: TRBJ1-1
v_call: TRBV29-1
d_call: NA
clone_size: NA
cdr3_nt: TGCAGCGGAAGGGACGGCCTTGCTGAAGCTTTCTTT
cdr3_aa: CSGRDGLAEAFF

j_call: TRBJ1-2
v_call: TRBV12-3/TRBV12-4
d_call: NA
clone_size: few
cdr3_nt: TGTGCCAGCAGTTTCCAGGGAATTGATGGCTACACCTTC
cdr3_aa: CASSFQGIDGYTF

j_call: TRBJ2-1
v_call: TRBV7-9
d_call: NA
clone_size: NA
cdr3_nt: TGTGCCAGCAGCTCGGTTCCCATCTCCTACAATGAGCAGTTCTTC
cdr3_aa: CASSSVPISYNEQFF

j_call: TRBJ2-7
v_call: TRBV4-2
d_call: TRBD1
clone_size: few
cdr3_nt: TGTGCCAGCAGCCAAGTAACAGGGACAGGGGTAGAGCAGTACTTC
cdr3_aa: CASSQVTGTGVEQYF

j_call: TRBJ1-1
v_call: TRBV7-9
d_call: NA
clone_size: NA
cdr3_nt: TGTGCCAGCAGCTTAGTGGACAAGAACACTGAAGCTTTCTTT
cdr3_aa: CASSLVDKNTEAFF

j_call: TRBJ2-1
v_call: TRBV20-1
d_call: TRBD1
clone_size: few
cdr3_nt: TGCAGTGCTAGCGACGTGACAGGGGACACCTACAATGAGCAGTTCTTC
cdr3_aa: CSASDVTGDTYNEQFF